This entry concerns a single TCR beta chain. Other nucleotide sequences from this sample produce the same CDR3. Repertoires were generated with immunoSEQ multiplex PCR, while TCRdb's copy carries only in-frame clones and drops some. Of over 110,000 clones in the sample, more than 70% were seen once. The CDR3 length is 13 residues. The germline V gene encodes CDR1 SEHNR and CDR2 FQNEAQ (reference sequence). V lost 0 bases, J lost 8 bases, and 10 bases lay in between. The sample is drawn from a study of blood T cell repertoires in COVID-19. The sample taken for sequencing was peripheral blood. This receptor was taken from a human donor in a cohort sampled during active COVID-19. The chain links TRBV7-9 to TRBJ1-1, with a weak D call TRBD1 (5 bases). DNA of the CDR3: TGTGCCAGCAGCTTAGCGAGTGCAGGGGAAGCTTTCTTT. Protein product: CASSLASAGEAFF.